Sequencing of this T cell receptor (beta chain) was carried out in a study of T cell responses to AZD1222 COVID-19 vaccine. This clone was seen a few times. The antigen is unknown. V gave up 0 bases and J gave up 0 bases, with 6 bases separating them. This CDR3 spans 14 amino acids. From germline, CDR1 is SNHLY and CDR2 FYNNEI. TCRdb's table, derived via immunoSEQ multiplex PCR, lists solely in-frame clones and lacks some. The data contain approximately 89,000 clones, around nine tenths of them singletons. Whole-study findings and limits: Possibly, clonal diversity was underestimated; donors were largely white British and included more females. In the spike-specific TCR repertoire, nearly half reportedly target unmutated variant regions. No repertoire was sampled before or during the peak T cell response, only after it.

The genes are TRBV2 and TRBJ2-7; D remains unclear. The clonotype comes from an adult who received the AZD1222 COVID-19 vaccine. Source: peripheral blood, taken 28 days after the second AZD1222 dose. CDR3 DNA sequence: TGTGCCAGCAGTGAAGCGGGGATCTCCTACGAGCAGTACTTC. The encoded protein is CASSEAGISYEQYF.